This T cell receptor (beta chain) appears in the sequencing data of a study of blood T cell repertoires in COVID-19. Study details: Some COVID-19 samples were acute and others convalescent; all came from the United States, Italy and Spain. PBMCs, B-cell-depleted T cells, or T cells provided the cDNA or gDNA that made up the material.

In the original processing: Amplification of reference gene primers provided the estimated nucleated cell counts. Sequenced by immunoSEQ multiplex PCR; TCRdb stores in-frame clones only, minus some. V and J calls plus clone size are reproduced from that table; the DNA served to infer D and trimming. The profile shows 290,000 or so clones, around 90% of them singletons. V shed 3 bases and J shed 10 bases, with 7 bases lying between them. This CDR3 has 11 amino acids. Germline loops: CDR1 SEHNR, CDR2 FQNEAQ (reference sequence). Sequenced input: peripheral blood. The TCR comes from a man aged 18-30 years with active or convalescent COVID-19. The rearrangement uses TRBV7-9 and TRBJ2-1; no reliable D call. The CDR3 region is CASSFGSEQFF. DNA of the CDR3: TGTGCCAGCAGCTTCGGGTCCGAGCAGTTCTTC.